This TCR beta chain comes out of a study of shared clonotypes between healthy human individuals. About the research overall: Samples came from two female and three male donors aged 18 to 49.

CD8 cells classed as naive were CD45RO-negative and positively selected for CCR7, excluding terminally differentiated effector memory CD45RA+ cells. As regards this clone: Its target is not known.

This CDR3 is built from 14 residues. V lost 3 bases and J 2 bases, leaving 8 bases between the germline ends. Germline values: CDR1 LNHDA, CDR2 SQIVND (reference sequence). The data were produced by immunoSEQ multiplex PCR, yet TCRdb's version contains in-frame clones alone and is incomplete. The table has more than 600,000 clones, 90% to 95% seen once. The study, taken as a whole, reports: Genetic and exposure-history diversity was limited by the small donor number. Larger richness was generally estimated for naive than memory subsets.

The sample was naive CD8+ T cells sorted from blood. The receptor was isolated from a man aged 30 to 45 in good health. V usage is TRBV19 and J usage is TRBJ2-1; D may be TRBD1 (5 bases). CDR3 sequence: CASSISTAYNEQFF. Here the CDR3 DNA reads TGTGCCAGTAGTATTTCGACAGCCTACAATGAGCAGTTCTTC.